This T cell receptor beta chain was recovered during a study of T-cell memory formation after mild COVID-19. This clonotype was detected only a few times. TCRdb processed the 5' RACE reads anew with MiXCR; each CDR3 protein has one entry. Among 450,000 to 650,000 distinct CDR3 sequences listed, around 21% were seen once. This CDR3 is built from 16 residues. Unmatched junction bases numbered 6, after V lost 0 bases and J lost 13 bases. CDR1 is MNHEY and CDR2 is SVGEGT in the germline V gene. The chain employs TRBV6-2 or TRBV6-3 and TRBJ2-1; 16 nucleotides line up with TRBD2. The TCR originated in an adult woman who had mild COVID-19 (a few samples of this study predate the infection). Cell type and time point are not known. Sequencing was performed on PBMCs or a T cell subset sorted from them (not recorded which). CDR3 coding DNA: TGTGCCAGCAGTTACTCCGGGACTAGCGGGGGGGCCGGCCAGTTCTTC. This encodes CASSYSGTSGGAGQFF.